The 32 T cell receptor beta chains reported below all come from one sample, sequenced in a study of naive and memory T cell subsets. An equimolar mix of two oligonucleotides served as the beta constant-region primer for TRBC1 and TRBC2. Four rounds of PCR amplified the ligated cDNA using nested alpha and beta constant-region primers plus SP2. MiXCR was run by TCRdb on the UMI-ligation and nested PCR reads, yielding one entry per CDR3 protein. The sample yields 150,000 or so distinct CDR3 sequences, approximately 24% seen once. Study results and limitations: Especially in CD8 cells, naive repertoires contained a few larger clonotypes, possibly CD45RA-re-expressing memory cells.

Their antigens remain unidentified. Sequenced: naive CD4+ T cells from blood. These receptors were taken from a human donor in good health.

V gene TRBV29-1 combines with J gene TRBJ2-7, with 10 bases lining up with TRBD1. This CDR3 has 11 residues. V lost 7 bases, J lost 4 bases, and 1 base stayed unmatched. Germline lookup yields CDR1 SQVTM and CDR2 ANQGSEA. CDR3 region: CSGQGAYEQYF. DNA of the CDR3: TGCAGCGGACAGGGGGCGTACGAGCAGTACTTC.

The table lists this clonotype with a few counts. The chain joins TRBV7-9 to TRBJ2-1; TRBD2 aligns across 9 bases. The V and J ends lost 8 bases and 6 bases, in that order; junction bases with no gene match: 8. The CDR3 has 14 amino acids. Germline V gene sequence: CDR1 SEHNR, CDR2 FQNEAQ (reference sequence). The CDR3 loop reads CASSTAGGRNEQFF. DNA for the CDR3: TGTGCCAGCTCGACGGCGGGAGGGCGCAATGAGCAGTTCTTC.

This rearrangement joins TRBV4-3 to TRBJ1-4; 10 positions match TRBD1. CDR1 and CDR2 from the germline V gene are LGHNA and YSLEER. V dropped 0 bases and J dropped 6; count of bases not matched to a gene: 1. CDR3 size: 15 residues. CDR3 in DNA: TGCGCCAGCAGCCAAGAGGGGACAGGGGATGAAAAACTGTTTTTT. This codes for CASSQEGTGDEKLFF.

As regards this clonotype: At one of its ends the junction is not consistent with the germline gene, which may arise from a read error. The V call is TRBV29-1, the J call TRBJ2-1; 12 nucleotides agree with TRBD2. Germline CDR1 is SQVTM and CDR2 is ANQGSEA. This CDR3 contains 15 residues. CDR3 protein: CSVESLAGGPNEKFF. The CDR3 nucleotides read TGCAGCGTTGAAAGCCTAGCGGGAGGGCCGAATGAGAAGTTCTTC.

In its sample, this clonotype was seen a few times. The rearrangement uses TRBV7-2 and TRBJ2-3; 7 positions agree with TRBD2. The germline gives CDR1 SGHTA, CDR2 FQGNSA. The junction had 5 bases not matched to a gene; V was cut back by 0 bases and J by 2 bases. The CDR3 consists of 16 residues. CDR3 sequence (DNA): TGTGCCAGCAGCTTAGCGGGGACTACTAACACAGATACGCAGTATTTT. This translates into CASSLAGTTNTDTQYF. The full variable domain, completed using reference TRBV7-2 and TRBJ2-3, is GAGVSQSPSNKVTEKGKDVELRCDPISGHTALYWYRQSLGQGLEFLIYFQGNSAPDKSGLPSDRFSAERTGGSVSTLTIQRTQQEDSAVYLCASSLAGTTNTDTQYFGPGTRLTVL.

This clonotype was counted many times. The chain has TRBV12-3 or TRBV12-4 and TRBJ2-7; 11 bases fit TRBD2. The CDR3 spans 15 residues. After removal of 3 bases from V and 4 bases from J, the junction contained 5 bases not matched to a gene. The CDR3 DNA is TGTGCCAGCAGTTTCGGGACTAGCGGAGGATACGAGCAGTACTTC. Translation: CASSFGTSGGYEQYF.

CDR3 protein: CASNLRQGFQETQYF. For the CDR3, the DNA is TGTGCCAGCAACCTTAGACAGGGGTTCCAAGAGACCCAGTACTTC. This sequence joins TRBV11-2 and TRBJ2-5; 8 nucleotides match TRBD1. V gave up 7 bases and J gave up 1 base; unmatched junction bases: 8. The CDR3 totals 15 residues. The germline V gene encodes CDR1 SGHAT and CDR2 FQNNGV.

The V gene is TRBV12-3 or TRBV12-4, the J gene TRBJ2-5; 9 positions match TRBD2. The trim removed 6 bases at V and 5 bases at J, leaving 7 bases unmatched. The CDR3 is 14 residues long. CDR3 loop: CASRARSGRETQYF. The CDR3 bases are TGTGCCAGCAGGGCCCGGAGCGGGAGGGAGACCCAGTACTTC.

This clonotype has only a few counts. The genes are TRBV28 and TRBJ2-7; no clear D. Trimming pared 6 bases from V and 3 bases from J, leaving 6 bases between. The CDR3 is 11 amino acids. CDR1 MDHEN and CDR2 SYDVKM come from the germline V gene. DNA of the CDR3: TGTGCCAGCAGAGCCCGCTACGAGCAGTACTTC. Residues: CASRARYEQYF.

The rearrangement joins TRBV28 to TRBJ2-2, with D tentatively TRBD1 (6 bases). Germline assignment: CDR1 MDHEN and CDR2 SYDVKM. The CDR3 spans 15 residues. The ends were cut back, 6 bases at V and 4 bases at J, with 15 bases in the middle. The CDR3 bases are TGTGCCAGCAGGAGGGCAGGGGAAGGCACCGGGGAGCTGTTTTTT. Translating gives CASRRAGEGTGELFF. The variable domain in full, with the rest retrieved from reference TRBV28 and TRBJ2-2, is DVKVTQSSRYLVKRTGEKVFLECVQDMDHENMFWYRQDPGLGLRLIYFSYDVKMKEKGDIPEGYSVSREKKERFSLILESASTNQTSMYLCASRRAGEGTGELFFGEGSRLTVL.

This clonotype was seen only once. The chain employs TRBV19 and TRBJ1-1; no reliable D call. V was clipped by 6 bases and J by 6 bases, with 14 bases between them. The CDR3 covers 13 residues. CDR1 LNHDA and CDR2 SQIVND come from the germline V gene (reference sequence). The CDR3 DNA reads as TGTGCCAGTAGGAAAAATCTTGCTGCTGAAGCTTTCTTT. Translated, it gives CASRKNLAAEAFF.

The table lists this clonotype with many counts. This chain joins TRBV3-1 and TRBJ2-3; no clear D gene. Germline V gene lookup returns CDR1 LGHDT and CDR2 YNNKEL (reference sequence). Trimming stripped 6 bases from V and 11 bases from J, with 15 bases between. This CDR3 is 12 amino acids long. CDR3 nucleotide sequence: TGTGCCAGCAGGCTTCACACTCAAAAGCAGTATTTT. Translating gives CASRLHTQKQYF.

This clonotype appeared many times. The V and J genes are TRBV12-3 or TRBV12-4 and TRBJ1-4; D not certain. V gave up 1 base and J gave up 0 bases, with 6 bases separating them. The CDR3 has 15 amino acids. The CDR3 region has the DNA TGTGCCAGCAGTTTAGGACAAGCAACTAATGAAAAACTGTTTTTT. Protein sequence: CASSLGQATNEKLFF.

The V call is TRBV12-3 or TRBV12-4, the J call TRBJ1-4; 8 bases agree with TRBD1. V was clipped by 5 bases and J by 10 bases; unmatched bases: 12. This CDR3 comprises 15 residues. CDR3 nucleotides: TGTGCCAGCAGTCTGCGGACAGGGCTGGGTGGAAAACTGTTTTTT. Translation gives CASSLRTGLGGKLFF.

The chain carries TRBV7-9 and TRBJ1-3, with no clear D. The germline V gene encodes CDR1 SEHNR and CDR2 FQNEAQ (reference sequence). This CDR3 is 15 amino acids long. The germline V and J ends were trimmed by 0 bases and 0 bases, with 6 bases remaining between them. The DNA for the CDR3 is TGTGCCAGCAGCTTAGCGGCGGTCTCTGGAAACACCATATATTTT. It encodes CASSLAAVSGNTIYF.

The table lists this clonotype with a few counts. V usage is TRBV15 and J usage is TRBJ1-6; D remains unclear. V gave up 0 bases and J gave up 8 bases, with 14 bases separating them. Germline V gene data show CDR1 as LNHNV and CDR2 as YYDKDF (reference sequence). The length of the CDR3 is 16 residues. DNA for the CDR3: TGTGCCACCAGCAGAGATGGCCCAGATACGCATTCACCCCTCCACTTT. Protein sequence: CATSRDGPDTHSPLHF. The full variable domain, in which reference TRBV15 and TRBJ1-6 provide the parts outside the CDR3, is DAMVIQNPRYQVTQFGKPVTLSCSQTLNHNVMYWYQQKSSQAPKLLFHYYDKDFNNEADTPDNFQSRRPNTSFCFLDIRSPGLGDTAMYLCATSRDGPDTHSPLHFGNGTRLTVT.

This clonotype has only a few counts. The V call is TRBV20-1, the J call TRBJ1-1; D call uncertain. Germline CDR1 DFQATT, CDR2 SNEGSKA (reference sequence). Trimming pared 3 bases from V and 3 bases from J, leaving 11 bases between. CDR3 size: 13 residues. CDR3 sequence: CSASRPRDTEAFF. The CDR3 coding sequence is TGCAGTGCTAGCCGTCCGAGAGACACTGAAGCTTTCTTT.

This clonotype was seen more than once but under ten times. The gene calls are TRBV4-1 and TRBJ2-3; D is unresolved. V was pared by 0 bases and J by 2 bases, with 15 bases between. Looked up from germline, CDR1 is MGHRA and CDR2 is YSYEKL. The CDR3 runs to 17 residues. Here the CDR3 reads CASSQDRSEPITDTQYF. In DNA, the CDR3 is TGCGCCAGCAGCCAAGATCGCAGCGAGCCAATCACAGATACGCAGTATTTT.

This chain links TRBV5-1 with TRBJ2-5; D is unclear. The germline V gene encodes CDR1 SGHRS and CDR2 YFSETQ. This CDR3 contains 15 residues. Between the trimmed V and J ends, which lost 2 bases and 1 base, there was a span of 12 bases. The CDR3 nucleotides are TGCGCCAGCAGCTTAACGTCACGGACCCAAGAGACCCAGTACTTC. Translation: CASSLTSRTQETQYF.

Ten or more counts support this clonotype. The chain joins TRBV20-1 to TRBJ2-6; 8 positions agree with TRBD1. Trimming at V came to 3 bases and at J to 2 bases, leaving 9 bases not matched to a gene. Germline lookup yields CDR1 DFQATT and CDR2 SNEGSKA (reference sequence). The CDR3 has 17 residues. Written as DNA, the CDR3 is TGCAGTGCTAGTCTCGGACAGGGAAAACCTGGGGCCAACGTCCTGACTTTC. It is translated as CSASLGQGKPGANVLTF.

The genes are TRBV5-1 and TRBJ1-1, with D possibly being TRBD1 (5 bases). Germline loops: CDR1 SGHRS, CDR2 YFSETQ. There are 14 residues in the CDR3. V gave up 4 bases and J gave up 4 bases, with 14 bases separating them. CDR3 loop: CASSRGGFGTEAFF. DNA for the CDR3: TGCGCCAGCAGCAGGGGAGGTTTCGGCACTGAAGCTTTCTTT.

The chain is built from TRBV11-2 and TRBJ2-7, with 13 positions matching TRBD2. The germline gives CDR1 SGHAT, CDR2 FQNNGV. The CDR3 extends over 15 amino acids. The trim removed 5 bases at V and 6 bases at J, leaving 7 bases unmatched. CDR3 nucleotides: TGTGCCAGCAGCGAAGCGGGACTAGCGGGATTCGAGCAGTACTTC. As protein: CASSEAGLAGFEQYF.

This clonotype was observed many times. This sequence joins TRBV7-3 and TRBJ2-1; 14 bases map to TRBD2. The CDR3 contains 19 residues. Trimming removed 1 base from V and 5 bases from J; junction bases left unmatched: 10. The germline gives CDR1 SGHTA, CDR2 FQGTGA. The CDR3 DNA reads TGTGCCAGCAGCTTAATCTCCACGGGACTAGCGGGGGCTAACAATGAGCAGTTCTTC. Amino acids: CASSLISTGLAGANNEQFF.

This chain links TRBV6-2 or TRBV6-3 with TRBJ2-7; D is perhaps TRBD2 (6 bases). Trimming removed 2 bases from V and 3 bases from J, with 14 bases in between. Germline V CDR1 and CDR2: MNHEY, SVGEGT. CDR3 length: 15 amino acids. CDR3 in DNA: TGTGCCAGCAGTTACATAGGGGACTTAAGCTACGAGCAGTACTTC. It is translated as CASSYIGDLSYEQYF.

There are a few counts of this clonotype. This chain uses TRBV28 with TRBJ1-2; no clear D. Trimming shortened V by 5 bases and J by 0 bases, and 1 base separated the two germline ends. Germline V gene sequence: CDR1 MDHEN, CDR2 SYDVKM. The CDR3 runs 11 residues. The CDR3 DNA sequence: TGTGCCAGCAGTCCTAACTATGGCTACACCTTC. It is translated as CASSPNYGYTF.

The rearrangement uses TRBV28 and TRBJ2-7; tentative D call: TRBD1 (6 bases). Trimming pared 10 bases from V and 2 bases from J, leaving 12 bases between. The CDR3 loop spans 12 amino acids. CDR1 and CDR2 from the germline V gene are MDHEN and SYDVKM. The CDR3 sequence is CATQGTAYEQYF. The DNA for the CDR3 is TGTGCCACCCAGGGGACGGCCTACGAGCAGTACTTC.

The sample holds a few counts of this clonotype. The CDR3 spells CSAKGDSRNEKLFF. The DNA for the CDR3 is TGCAGTGCTAAGGGGGACAGCCGCAATGAAAAACTGTTTTTT. The chain couples TRBV20-1 to TRBJ1-4; 7 bases fit TRBD1. The CDR3 spans 14 residues. V lost 4 bases and J lost 5; bases outside the gene matches: 7. Germline V gene data show CDR1 as DFQATT and CDR2 as SNEGSKA (reference sequence).

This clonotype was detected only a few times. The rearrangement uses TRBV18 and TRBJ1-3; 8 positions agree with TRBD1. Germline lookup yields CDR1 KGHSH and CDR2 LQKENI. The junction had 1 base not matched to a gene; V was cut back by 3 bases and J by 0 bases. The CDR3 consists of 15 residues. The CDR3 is CASSPTGVSGNTIYF. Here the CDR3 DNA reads TGTGCCAGCTCACCGACAGGGGTCTCTGGAAACACCATATATTTT.

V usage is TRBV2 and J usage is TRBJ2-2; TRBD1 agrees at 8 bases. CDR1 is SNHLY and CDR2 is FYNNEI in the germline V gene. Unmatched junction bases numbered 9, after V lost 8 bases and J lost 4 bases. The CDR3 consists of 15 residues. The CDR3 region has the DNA TGTGCCAGCGGGACCCAGGGGGCGACCACCGGGGAGCTGTTTTTT. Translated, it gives CASGTQGATTGELFF.

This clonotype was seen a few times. The CDR3 region has the DNA TGTGCCAGCAGCAACGGACTAGCGGAGTACAATGAGCAGTTCTTC. Translated: CASSNGLAEYNEQFF. The chain is built from TRBV7-9 and TRBJ2-1, with TRBD2 identical over 10 bases. The junction had 5 bases not matched to a gene; V was cut back by 5 bases and J by 4 bases. Looked up from germline, CDR1 is SEHNR and CDR2 is FQNEAQ (reference sequence). The CDR3 length is 15 residues.

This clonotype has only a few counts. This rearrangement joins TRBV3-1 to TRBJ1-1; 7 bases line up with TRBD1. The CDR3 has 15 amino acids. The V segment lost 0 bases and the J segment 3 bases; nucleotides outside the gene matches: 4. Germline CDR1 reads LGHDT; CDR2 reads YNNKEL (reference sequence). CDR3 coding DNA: TGTGCCAGCAGCCAAGAAGACAGGGACCACACTGAAGCTTTCTTT. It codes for CASSQEDRDHTEAFF. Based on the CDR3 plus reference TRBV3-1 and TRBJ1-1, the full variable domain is DTAVSQTPKYLVTQMGNDKSIKCEQNLGHDTMYWYKQDSKKFLKIMFSYNNKELIINETVPNRFSPKSPDKAHLNLHINSLELGDSAVYFCASSQEDRDHTEAFFGQGTRLTVV.

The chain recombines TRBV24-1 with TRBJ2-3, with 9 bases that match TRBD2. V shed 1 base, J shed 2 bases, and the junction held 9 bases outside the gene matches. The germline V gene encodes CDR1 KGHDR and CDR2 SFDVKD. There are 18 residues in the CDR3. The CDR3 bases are TGTGCCACCAGTGATTTTCATAACGCGGGAGGGACCACAGATACGCAGTATTTT. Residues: CATSDFHNAGGTTDTQYF.